This note documents a single TCR beta chain sequence. The data derive from a study of cytomegalovirus exposure and HLA in healthy donors. PCR used 60 Vbeta primers and 13 Jbeta primers. The method was immunoSEQ multiplex PCR; TCRdb's version includes in-frame clones alone and lacks a portion of them. The sample lists roughly 120,000 clones, less than 85% seen once, with 3% to 3.5% in the top ten. Germline V gene lookup returns CDR1 SGHDT and CDR2 YYEEEE. This CDR3 region has 13 residues. Deletions cut 0 bases from V and 9 bases from J, with 10 bases between. What was sequenced was PBMCs. The V and J genes are TRBV5-6 and TRBJ2-1, with a possible D match to TRBD2 (6 bases). This receptor was identified in a male donor in good health and CMV-seronegative. The CDR3 coding sequence is TGTGCCAGCAGCTTGGGTACCGGGAGTGAGCAGTTCTTC. As protein: CASSLGTGSEQFF.